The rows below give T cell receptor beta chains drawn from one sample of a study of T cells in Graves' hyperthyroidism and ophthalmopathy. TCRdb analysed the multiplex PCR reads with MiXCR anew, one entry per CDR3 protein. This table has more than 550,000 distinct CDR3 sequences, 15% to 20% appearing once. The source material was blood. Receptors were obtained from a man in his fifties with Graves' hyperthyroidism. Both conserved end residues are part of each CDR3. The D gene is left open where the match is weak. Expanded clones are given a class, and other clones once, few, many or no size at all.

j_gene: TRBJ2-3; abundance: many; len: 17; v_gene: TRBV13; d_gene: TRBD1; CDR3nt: TGTGCCAGCAGCTTGGGGCGGACAGGCCCACAGCGGCGTACGCAGTATTTT; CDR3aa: CASSLGRTGPQRRTQYF
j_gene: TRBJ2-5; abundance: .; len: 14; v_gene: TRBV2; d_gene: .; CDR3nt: TGTGCCAGCAGCCCATTGCAGGTTGGAGAGACCCAGTACTTC; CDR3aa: CASSPLQVGETQYF
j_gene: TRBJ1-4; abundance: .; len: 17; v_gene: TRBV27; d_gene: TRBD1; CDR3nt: TGTGCCAGCAGTTTACGGGGACAGGGGGCGATCATTGAAAAACTGTTTTTT; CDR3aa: CASSLRGQGAIIEKLFF
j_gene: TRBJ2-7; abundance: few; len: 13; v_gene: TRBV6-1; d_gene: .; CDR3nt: TGTGCCAGCAGGAAGACAGTCCCCTACGAGCAGTACTTC; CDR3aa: CASRKTVPYEQYF
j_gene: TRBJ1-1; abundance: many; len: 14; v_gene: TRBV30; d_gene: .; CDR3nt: TGTGCCTGGAGTGTAACAGATTTGAACACTGAAGCTTTCTTT; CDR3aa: CAWSVTDLNTEAFF
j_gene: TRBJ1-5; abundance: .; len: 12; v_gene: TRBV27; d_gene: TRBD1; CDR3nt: TGTGCCAGTCTTACAGGGGGTGGGCCCCAGCATTTT; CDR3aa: CASLTGGGPQHF
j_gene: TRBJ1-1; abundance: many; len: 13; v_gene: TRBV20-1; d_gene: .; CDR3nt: TGCAGTGCTAGAGATCAGGAAAACACTGAAGCTTTCTTT; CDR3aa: CSARDQENTEAFF
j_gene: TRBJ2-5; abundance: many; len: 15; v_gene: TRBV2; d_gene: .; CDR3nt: TGTGCCAGCAGTGACCGGGGGTTGGGCCAAGAGACCCAGTACTTC; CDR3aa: CASSDRGLGQETQYF
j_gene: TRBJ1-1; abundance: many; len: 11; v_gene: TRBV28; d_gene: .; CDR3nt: TGTGCCAGCAGTCCGGCCTATGAAGCTTTCTTT; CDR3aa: CASSPAYEAFF
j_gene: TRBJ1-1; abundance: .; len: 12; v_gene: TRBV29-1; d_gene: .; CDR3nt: TGCAGCGTTGGACGGGAGAACTCTGAAGCTTTCTTT; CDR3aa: CSVGRENSEAFF
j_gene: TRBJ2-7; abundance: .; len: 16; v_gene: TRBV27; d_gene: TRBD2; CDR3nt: TGTGCCAGCAGTTCACGGACTAGCGGGAGGGCCTACGAGCAGTACTTC; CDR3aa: CASSSRTSGRAYEQYF
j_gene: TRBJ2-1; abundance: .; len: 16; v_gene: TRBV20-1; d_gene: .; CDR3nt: TGCAGTGCTAGATACAAGGGCGGTGCCTCCTACAATGAGCAGTTCTTC; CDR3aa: CSARYKGGASYNEQFF
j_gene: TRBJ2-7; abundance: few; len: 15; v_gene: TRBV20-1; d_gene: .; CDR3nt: TGCAGTGCTAGTGATCCGGGACGGACAAGCTGCGAGCAGTACTTC; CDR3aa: CSASDPGRTSCEQYF
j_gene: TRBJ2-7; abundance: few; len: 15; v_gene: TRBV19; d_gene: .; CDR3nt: TGTGCCAGTAGTATGAAGCCCCAGGCGTCCTTCGAGCAGTACTTC; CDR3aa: CASSMKPQASFEQYF
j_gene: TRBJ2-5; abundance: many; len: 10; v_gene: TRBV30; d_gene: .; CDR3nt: TGTGCTGCTTTAGAAGAGACCCAGTACTTC; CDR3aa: CAALEETQYF
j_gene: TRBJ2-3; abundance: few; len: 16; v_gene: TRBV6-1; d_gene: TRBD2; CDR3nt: TGTGCCAGCACCAAAGTGGGACTAGGGAGCACAGATACGCAGTATTTT; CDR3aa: CASTKVGLGSTDTQYF
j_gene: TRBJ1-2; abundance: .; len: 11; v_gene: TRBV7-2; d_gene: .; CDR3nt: TGTGCCAGCAGCTTAAATACTGGATACACCTTC; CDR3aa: CASSLNTGYTF
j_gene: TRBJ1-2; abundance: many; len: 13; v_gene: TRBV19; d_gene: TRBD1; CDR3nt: TGTGCCAGTACCCCTTCGCGAGGGGGCGGCTACACCTTC; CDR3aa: CASTPSRGGGYTF
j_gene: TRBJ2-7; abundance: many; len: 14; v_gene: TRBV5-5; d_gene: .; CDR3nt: TGTGCCAGCAGCTTGGGGGCTCACATAGACGAGCAGTACTTC; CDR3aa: CASSLGAHIDEQYF
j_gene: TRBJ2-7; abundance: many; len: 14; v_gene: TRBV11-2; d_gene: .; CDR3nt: TGTGCCAGCAGCCCCTGGCGACACCTCTACGAGCAGTACTTC; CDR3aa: CASSPWRHLYEQYF
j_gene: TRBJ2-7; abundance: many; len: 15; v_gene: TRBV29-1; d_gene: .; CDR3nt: TGCAGCGTTGATAGTGGAGCGGGCGGGTCCTACGAGCAGTACTTC; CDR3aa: CSVDSGAGGSYEQYF